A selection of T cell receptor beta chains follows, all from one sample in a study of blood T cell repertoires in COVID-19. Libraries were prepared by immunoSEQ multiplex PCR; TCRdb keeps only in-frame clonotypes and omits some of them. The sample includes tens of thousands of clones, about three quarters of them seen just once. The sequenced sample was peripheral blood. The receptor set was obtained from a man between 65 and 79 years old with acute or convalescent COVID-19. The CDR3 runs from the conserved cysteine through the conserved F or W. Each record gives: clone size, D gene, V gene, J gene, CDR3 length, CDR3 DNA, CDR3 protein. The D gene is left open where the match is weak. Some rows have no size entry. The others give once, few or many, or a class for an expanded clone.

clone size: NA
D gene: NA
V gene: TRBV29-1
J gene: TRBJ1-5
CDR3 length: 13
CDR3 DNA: TGCAGCGTTGCAGGGGATGGCAATCAGCCCCAGCATTTT
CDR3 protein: CSVAGDGNQPQHF

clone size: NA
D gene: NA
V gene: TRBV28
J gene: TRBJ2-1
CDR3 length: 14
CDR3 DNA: TGTGCCAGCAGTTGGGGGGGCAGTCTCAATGAGCAGTTCTTC
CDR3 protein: CASSWGGSLNEQFF

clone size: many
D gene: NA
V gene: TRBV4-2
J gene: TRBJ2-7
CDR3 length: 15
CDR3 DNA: TGTGCCAGCAGCCAAGAGGCTTGGGGAGACTACGAGCAGTACTTC
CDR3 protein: CASSQEAWGDYEQYF

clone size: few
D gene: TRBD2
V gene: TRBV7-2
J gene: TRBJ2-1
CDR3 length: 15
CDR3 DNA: TGTGCCAGCAGCTTATTAGCTAGCGGGACAAATGAGCAGTTCTTC
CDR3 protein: CASSLLASGTNEQFF

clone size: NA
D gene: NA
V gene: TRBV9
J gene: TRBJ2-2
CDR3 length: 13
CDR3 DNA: TGTGCCAGCAGCGTAGCCGGGACCGGGGAGCTGTTTTTT
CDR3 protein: CASSVAGTGELFF

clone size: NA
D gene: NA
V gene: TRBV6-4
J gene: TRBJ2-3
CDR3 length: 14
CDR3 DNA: TGTGCCAGCAGTGACGGCGGAGGGACAGATACGCAGTATTTT
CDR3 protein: CASSDGGGTDTQYF

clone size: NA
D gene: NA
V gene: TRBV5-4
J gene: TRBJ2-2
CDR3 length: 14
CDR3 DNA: TGTGCCAACTCACAGGGATGGAATACCGGGGAGCTGTTTTTT
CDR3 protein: CANSQGWNTGELFF

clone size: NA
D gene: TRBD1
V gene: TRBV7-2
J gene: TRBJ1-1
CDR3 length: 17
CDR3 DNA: TGTGCCAGCAGCTTTTCTCCCGGGACAGGGCAAGGCGCTGAAGCTTTCTTT
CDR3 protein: CASSFSPGTGQGAEAFF

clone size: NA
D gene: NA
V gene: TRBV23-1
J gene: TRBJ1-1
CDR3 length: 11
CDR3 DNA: TGCGCCCGGACGTGGACAGCTGAAGCTTTCTTT
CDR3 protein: CARTWTAEAFF

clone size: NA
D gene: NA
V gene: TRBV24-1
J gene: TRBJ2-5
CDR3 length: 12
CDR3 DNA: TGTGCCACCAGTGATTTCCAAAAGACCCAGTACTTC
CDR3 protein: CATSDFQKTQYF

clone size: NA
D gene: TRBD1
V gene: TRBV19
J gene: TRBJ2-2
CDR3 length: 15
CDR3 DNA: TGTGCCAGTAGTCCGGGACAGCTGAACACCGGGGAGCTGTTTTTT
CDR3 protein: CASSPGQLNTGELFF